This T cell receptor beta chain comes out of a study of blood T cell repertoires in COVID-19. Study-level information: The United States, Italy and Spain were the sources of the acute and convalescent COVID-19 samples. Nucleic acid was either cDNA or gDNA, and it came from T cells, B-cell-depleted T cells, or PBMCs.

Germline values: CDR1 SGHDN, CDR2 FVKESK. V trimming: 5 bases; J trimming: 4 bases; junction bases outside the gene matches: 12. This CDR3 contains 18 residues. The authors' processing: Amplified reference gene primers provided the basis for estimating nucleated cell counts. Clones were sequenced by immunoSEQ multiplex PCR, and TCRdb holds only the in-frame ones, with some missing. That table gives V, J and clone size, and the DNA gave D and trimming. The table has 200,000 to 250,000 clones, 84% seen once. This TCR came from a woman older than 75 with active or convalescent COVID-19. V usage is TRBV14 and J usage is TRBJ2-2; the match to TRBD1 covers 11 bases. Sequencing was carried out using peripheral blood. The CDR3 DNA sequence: TGTGCCAGCAGCTATACTCCCGGGACAGGGGGTTCCACCGGGGAGCTGTTTTTT. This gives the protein CASSYTPGTGGSTGELFF.